One and the same sample provided the 29 T cell receptor beta chains below, sequenced in a study of cytomegalovirus exposure and HLA in healthy donors. Primers: 60 Vbeta forward and 13 Jbeta reverse. Clones were sequenced by immunoSEQ multiplex PCR, and TCRdb holds only the in-frame ones, with some missing. The sample features about 110,000 clones, with approximately 6.2% in its top ten. Sequenced sample: PBMCs. The receptors shown here come from a man between 35 and 55 years old in good health and CMV-seropositive.

The chain employs TRBV10-1 and TRBJ2-2; TRBD2 matches at 7 bases. CDR1 is WNHNN and CDR2 is SYGVQD in the germline V gene (reference sequence). The CDR3 sequence is 13 residues long. J was trimmed by 7 bases and V by 6 bases; bases with no gene match: 5. This chain's CDR3 is CASRREFIGELFF. DNA of the CDR3: TGCGCCAGCAGGCGGGAGTTCATCGGGGAGCTGTTTTTT.

This chain connects TRBV27 to TRBJ2-1, with 9 bases that match TRBD1. CDR3 length: 14 residues. CDR1 is MNHEY and CDR2 is SMNVEV in the germline V gene (reference sequence). Germline trimming cut 7 bases from V and 8 bases from J; bases unmatched to any gene: 9. CDR3 residues: CASMGDRDYHEQFF. Written as DNA, the CDR3 is TGTGCCAGCATGGGGGACAGGGATTACCATGAGCAGTTCTTC.

In regard to this clone: This sample includes further DNA sequences coding for the same CDR3. The chain joins TRBV6-5 to TRBJ2-3; weak D call: TRBD2 (5 bases). The CDR3 length is 11 residues. The V end was cut by 7 bases, the J end by 3 bases, with 5 bases between. CDR1 MNHEY and CDR2 SVGAGI come from the germline V gene. The CDR3 region has the DNA TGTGCCAGCACGGGAACAGATACGCAGTATTTT. Encoded protein: CASTGTDTQYF.

The chain has TRBV2 and TRBJ1-5; 8 bases fit TRBD1. V was clipped by 8 bases and J by 2 bases; unmatched bases: 5. The CDR3 runs to 14 residues. CDR1 is SNHLY, CDR2 FYNNEI, per germline. CDR3 amino acids: CASAGGYGNQPQHF. CDR3 bases: TGTGCCAGCGCAGGGGGCTATGGCAATCAGCCCCAGCATTTT. The full variable domain, completed using reference TRBV2 and TRBJ1-5, is EPEVTQTPSHQVTQMGQEVILRCVPISNHLYFYWYRQILGQKVEFLVSFYNNEISEKSEIFDDQFSVERPDGSNFTLKIRSTKLEDSAMYFCASAGGYGNQPQHFGDGTRLSIL.

V gene TRBV28 combines with J gene TRBJ2-5, with TRBD1 as a possible D gene (6 bases). This CDR3 has 12 amino acids. Germline loops: CDR1 MDHEN, CDR2 SYDVKM. V was clipped by 3 bases and J by 7 bases, with 9 bases between them. The CDR3: CASSFGRGTQYF. In DNA, the CDR3 is TGTGCCAGCAGTTTTGGCAGGGGGACCCAGTACTTC. Variable domain in full (rest from reference TRBV28 and TRBJ2-5): DVKVTQSSRYLVKRTGEKVFLECVQDMDHENMFWYRQDPGLGLRLIYFSYDVKMKEKGDIPEGYSVSREKKERFSLILESASTNQTSMYLCASSFGRGTQYFGPGTRLLVL.

The chain couples TRBV5-4 to TRBJ2-2, with 9 bases aligning to TRBD2. Germline loops: CDR1 SGHNT, CDR2 YYREEE (reference sequence). CDR3 length: 19 amino acids. V shed 1 base and J 0 bases; nucleotides not matched to a gene: 10. In nucleotides, the CDR3 is TGTGCCAGCAGCTTGTCGGCTAGCGGGATCCTTGCGAACACCGGGGAGCTGTTTTTT. It yields the protein CASSLSASGILANTGELFF.

V gene TRBV9 combines with J gene TRBJ2-3; 9 bases map to TRBD2. Per germline, CDR1 SGDLS and CDR2 YYNGEE. Losses at the gene ends were 4 bases for V and 5 bases for J; bases not matched to a gene: 8. This CDR3 region has 15 residues. The CDR3 DNA reads as TGTGCCAGCAGCTCCCATAGCGGGAGAGGAGATACGCAGTATTTT. It is translated as CASSSHSGRGDTQYF.

The chain links TRBV10-2 to TRBJ2-7; 8 bases align to TRBD1. CDR3 length: 16 residues. CDR1 is WSHSY, CDR2 SAAADI, per germline. The V gene end was trimmed by 7 bases and the J gene end by 2 bases; junction bases not matched to a gene: 13. In DNA, the CDR3 is TGCGCCAGCACCCCAAACCGGGACAGGATGACCTACGAGCAGTACTTC. Its protein product is CASTPNRDRMTYEQYF.

The rearrangement links TRBV7-9 to TRBJ2-7, with D tentatively TRBD2 (5 bases). The CDR3 runs to 12 residues. CDR1 and CDR2 (germline): SEHNR, FQNEAQ (reference sequence). V dropped 8 bases and J dropped 1 base, with 9 bases sitting between them. The CDR3 here is CASAQRSYEQYF. CDR3 sequence (DNA): TGTGCCAGCGCTCAGCGGTCCTACGAGCAGTACTTC.

The rearrangement links TRBV4-3 to TRBJ2-5, with 11 bases identical to TRBD2. The DNA end is a closer match to TRBJ2-7, so the J assignment may be wrong. The CDR3 is 17 amino acids. Germline V gene lookup returns CDR1 LGHNA and CDR2 YSLEER. The CDR3 DNA sequence: TGCGCCAGCAGCCAAGGCCTAGCGGGAGGCCTCACCTACGAGCAGTACTTC. It encodes CASSQGLAGGLTYEQYF.

The chain uses TRBV9 and TRBJ1-4; D is unresolved. CDR3 length equals 14 residues. In germline, CDR1 is SGDLS, CDR2 YYNGEE. Trimming pared 3 bases from V and 6 bases from J, leaving 12 bases between. The CDR3 loop is CASSGGGGYEKLFF. Here the CDR3 DNA reads TGTGCCAGCAGCGGAGGAGGAGGTTATGAAAAACTGTTTTTT.

CDR3 protein: CASSLGSGNHQPQHF. In nucleotides, the CDR3 is TGTGCCAGCAGCTTAGGCTCAGGGAACCATCAGCCCCAGCATTTT. This chain connects TRBV7-8 to TRBJ1-5; weak D call: TRBD1 (5 bases). The CDR3 has 15 amino acids. Germline V gene sequence: CDR1 SGHVS, CDR2 FQNEAQ. Trimming shortened V by 1 base and J by 5 bases, and 12 bases separated the two germline ends.

The chain recombines TRBV9 with TRBJ1-4, with 9 nucleotides matching TRBD1. With V trimmed by 4 bases and J by 7 bases, 8 bases remained unmatched. The CDR3 spans 15 residues. Germline V lookup: CDR1 SGDLS, CDR2 YYNGEE. The CDR3 region has the DNA TGTGCCAGCAGCAACCGGGACAGGGCGTTTGAAAAACTGTTTTTT. It is translated as CASSNRDRAFEKLFF.

V gene TRBV7-6 combines with J gene TRBJ2-7, with D perhaps matching TRBD1 (6 bases). The CDR3 is 13 amino acids. V lost 1 base and J 7 bases, leaving 11 bases between the germline ends. The germline gives CDR1 SGHVS, CDR2 FNYEAQ. In DNA, the CDR3 is TGTGCCAGCAGCTTAGATGGACAGAAAGAGCAGTACTTC. Its translation is CASSLDGQKEQYF.

This chain connects TRBV11-2 to TRBJ2-7; maybe TRBD2 (7 bases). The CDR3 is made up of 13 amino acids. V shed 3 bases and J shed 5 bases, with 11 bases lying between them. CDR1 and CDR2 from the germline V gene are SGHAT and FQNNGV. The CDR3 DNA is TGTGCCAGCAGCTTTGGAGGGGGGGACGAGCAGTACTTC. Protein product: CASSFGGGDEQYF. The whole variable domain, filled in from reference TRBV11-2 and TRBJ2-7, reads EAGVAQSPRYKIIEKRQSVAFWCNPISGHATLYWYQQILGQGPKLLIQFQNNGVVDDSQLPKDRFSAERLKGVDSTLKIQPAKLEDSAVYLCASSFGGGDEQYFGPGTRLTVT.

The CDR3 DNA follows: TGTGCCAGCAGTCCGACTGTCATTGGCTACACCTTC. Its translation: CASSPTVIGYTF. The rearrangement joins TRBV6-6 to TRBJ1-2, with unresolved D. This CDR3 comprises 12 residues. The germline V and J ends were trimmed by 5 bases and 7 bases, with 11 bases remaining between them. Germline V gene sequence: CDR1 MNHNY, CDR2 SVGAGI (reference sequence).

The chain carries TRBV11-3 and TRBJ2-5, with 10 bases fitting TRBD1. The J call may be faulty, since TRBJ2-7 better matches the DNA end. Germline CDR1 SGHNT, CDR2 YENEEA. The CDR3 consists of 14 residues. The DNA for the CDR3 is TGTGCCAGCAGCCTCGGACAGGGGGGGTACGAGCAGTACTTC. Its translation: CASSLGQGGYEQYF.

V gene TRBV15 combines with J gene TRBJ1-5; 9 positions match TRBD1. The CDR3 extends over 14 amino acids. V was clipped by 9 bases and J by 6 bases; unmatched bases: 9. CDR1 and CDR2 from the germline V gene are LNHNV and YYDKDF (reference sequence). The CDR3 spells CATTAGTGFQPQHF. In nucleotides, the CDR3 is TGTGCCACTACCGCCGGGACAGGGTTTCAGCCCCAGCATTTT.

The rearrangement links TRBV7-9 to TRBJ1-1, with 9 bases fitting TRBD1. This CDR3 region has 15 residues. Germline V gene lookup returns CDR1 SEHNR and CDR2 FQNEAQ (reference sequence). The ends lost 5 bases at V and 7 bases at J; junction bases unmatched: 11. CDR3 DNA sequence: TGTGCCAGCAGCCCCGGAGGGGACAGGGAGGGTGAAGCTTTCTTT. This codes for CASSPGGDREGEAFF.

Here the CDR3 DNA reads TGTGCCAGCAGTGAAGTGTGGGGACTAGCGGGGGAGCAGTTCTTC. It encodes CASSEVWGLAGEQFF. The rearrangement joins TRBV6-1 to TRBJ2-1, with TRBD2 identical over 13 bases. Looked up from germline, CDR1 is MNHNS and CDR2 is SASEGT. The trim removed 1 base at V and 10 bases at J, leaving 4 bases unmatched. CDR3 length: 15 residues.

The genes are TRBV27 and TRBJ1-6, with TRBD1 matching 8 bases. Trimming at V came to 2 bases and at J to 6 bases, leaving 3 bases not matched to a gene. The CDR3 loop spans 15 amino acids. Germline V gene lookup returns CDR1 MNHEY and CDR2 SMNVEV (reference sequence). For the CDR3, the DNA is TGTGCCAGCAGTTTAAACAGGGGGACTAATTCACCCCTCCACTTT. Translation gives CASSLNRGTNSPLHF.

The genes are TRBV7-8 and TRBJ1-5, with a weak D call TRBD1 (6 bases). The CDR3 totals 15 residues. CDR1 SGHVS and CDR2 FQNEAQ come from the germline V gene. Trimming stripped 5 bases from V and 6 bases from J, with 17 bases between. The DNA of the CDR3 is TGTGCCAGCAGCCCACCCCAGGGGTTAGGTCAGCCCCAGCATTTT. It yields the protein CASSPPQGLGQPQHF.

V is TRBV2 and J is TRBJ1-2; TRBD1 aligns across 8 bases. The CDR3 runs 13 residues. Per germline, CDR1 SNHLY and CDR2 FYNNEI. J was trimmed by 5 bases and V by 6 bases; bases with no gene match: 5. In DNA, the CDR3 is TGTGCCAGCAGGGCCAGACAGGGGTATGGCTACACCTTC. It is translated as CASRARQGYGYTF.

The rearrangement links TRBV6-1 to TRBJ2-7; D unclear. The length of the CDR3 is 16 residues. V gave up 0 bases and J gave up 3 bases, with 15 bases separating them. Germline values: CDR1 MNHNS, CDR2 SASEGT. The DNA of the CDR3 is TGTGCCAGCAGTGAAGCGTTTCAGGCAGGTGACTACGAGCAGTACTTC. Translation: CASSEAFQAGDYEQYF.

The chain links TRBV28 to TRBJ2-4; 8 bases align to TRBD1. CDR1 is MDHEN, CDR2 SYDVKM, per germline. The CDR3 length is 12 residues. V shed 6 bases and J 15 bases; nucleotides not matched to a gene: 10. The CDR3 DNA reads TGTGCCAGCAGGGCAGGGGGCGCTCGGATGTACTTC. This sequence encodes CASRAGGARMYF.

This sequence joins TRBV7-8 and TRBJ2-1; TRBD2 matches 9 bases. Germline V lookup: CDR1 SGHVS, CDR2 FQNEAQ. V was pared by 6 bases and J by 4 bases, with 7 bases of the junction left unmatched. The CDR3 loop spans 15 amino acids. The CDR3 loop reads CASRAGGPHYNEQFF. The CDR3 nucleotides are TGTGCCAGCAGAGCGGGAGGCCCACATTACAATGAGCAGTTCTTC. The variable domain in full, with the rest retrieved from reference TRBV7-8 and TRBJ2-1, is GAGVSQSPRYKVAKRGQDVALRCDPISGHVSLFWYQQALGQGPEFLTYFQNEAQLDKSGLPSDRFFAERPEGSVSTLKIQRTQQEDSAVYLCASRAGGPHYNEQFFGPGTRLTVL.

The rearrangement links TRBV6-5 to TRBJ2-7; D not resolved. Germline values: CDR1 MNHEY, CDR2 SVGAGI. Trimming left V 0 bases short and J 0 bases short, with 6 bases between. The CDR3 is 14 residues long. The CDR3 protein is CASSYSVYSYEQYF. The CDR3 DNA sequence: TGTGCCAGCAGTTACTCCGTATACTCCTACGAGCAGTACTTC.

The chain combines TRBV7-9 with TRBJ2-5, with TRBD1 as a possible D gene (5 bases). The CDR3 has 13 amino acids. V was shortened by 5 bases and J by 0 bases, with 7 bases between the two germline ends. Germline-derived CDR1 and CDR2 are SEHNR and FQNEAQ (reference sequence). In nucleotides, the CDR3 is TGTGCCAGCAGCAAGGGGAACCAAGAGACCCAGTACTTC. Translated, it gives CASSKGNQETQYF.

V and J are TRBV5-6 and TRBJ2-7, with D possibly matching TRBD1 (6 bases). Germline loops: CDR1 SGHDT, CDR2 YYEEEE. The CDR3 sequence is 14 residues long. The V and J ends lost 3 bases and 2 bases respectively, with 12 bases between them. Here the CDR3 reads CASSSDSITYEQYF. The CDR3 nucleotides read TGTGCCAGCAGCTCGGACAGTATAACCTACGAGCAGTACTTC.